These 2 T cell receptor beta chains share one sample of origin, sequenced in a study of cytomegalovirus exposure and HLA in healthy donors. Primers included in the PCR were 60 Vbeta and 13 Jbeta primers. Only in-frame clones appear in the TCRdb table, and some are missing; sequencing was by immunoSEQ multiplex PCR. The table records about 240,000 clones, about 86% of them present only once. The specimen was PBMCs. These receptor sequences come from an older woman in good health and CMV-seropositive.

The chain uses TRBV7-2 and TRBJ2-1; D unresolved. Germline V gives CDR1 SGHTA, CDR2 FQGNSA. This CDR3 has 15 amino acids. V lost 1 base and J lost 2, with 9 bases in between. The CDR3 DNA follows: TGTGCCAGCAGCTTAGTGGCATCCCCCTACAATGAGCAGTTCTTC. The encoded protein is CASSLVASPYNEQFF.

The V call is TRBV2, the J call TRBJ2-4, with no clear D. The CDR3 runs to 13 residues. The V gene's germline CDR1 is SNHLY and CDR2 FYNNEI. Trimming left V 1 base short and J 6 bases short, with 7 bases between. In DNA, the CDR3 is TGTGCCAGCAGTGAAGGGCCGGGAAACATTCAGTACTTC. Translating it yields CASSEGPGNIQYF. Together with reference TRBV2 and TRBJ2-4, the CDR3 gives the full variable domain: EPEVTQTPSHQVTQMGQEVILRCVPISNHLYFYWYRQILGQKVEFLVSFYNNEISEKSEIFDDQFSVERPDGSNFTLKIRSTKLEDSAMYFCASSEGPGNIQYFGAGTRLSVL.